One sample yielded the 23 T cell receptor beta chains listed below, sequenced in a study of regulatory and conventional T cells in RAG deficiency. Repertoires were generated with immunoSEQ multiplex PCR, while TCRdb's copy carries only in-frame clones and drops some. The sample has around 12,000 clones, 85% to 95% seen once; the top ten hold 0.85% to 1.3%. Blood CD4+ CD25-low CD127-high conventional T cells supplied the genomic DNA template. This sample also appeared in a second study, on regulatory T cells. As reported in that work: The PCR used 52 TRBV and 13 TRBJ primers.

The sample consisted of CD4+ effector T cells sorted from blood. These receptors were taken from a human donor in good health.

This chain connects TRBV2 to TRBJ1-4; D perhaps matches TRBD1 (6 bases). Trimming left V 6 bases short and J 7 bases short, with 18 bases between. Per germline, CDR1 SNHLY and CDR2 FYNNEI. This CDR3 comprises 15 residues. The CDR3 protein is CASSLGRGIGEKLFF. The CDR3 DNA reads TGTGCCAGCAGCCTAGGGAGGGGGATCGGTGAAAAACTGTTTTTT.

The chain is built from TRBV5-1 and TRBJ1-4; D ambiguous. The CDR3 has 15 residues. Trimming stripped 0 bases from V and 4 bases from J, with 10 bases between. Looked up from germline, CDR1 is SGHRS and CDR2 is YFSETQ. CDR3 sequence (DNA): TGCGCCAGCAGCTTGGACGGGCTCGGTAATGAAAAACTGTTTTTT. Its protein product is CASSLDGLGNEKLFF. The variable domain in full, with the rest retrieved from reference TRBV5-1 and TRBJ1-4, is KAGVTQTPRYLIKTRGQQVTLSCSPISGHRSVSWYQQTPGQGLQFLFEYFSETQRNKGNFPGRFSGRQFSNSRSEMNVSTLELGDSALYLCASSLDGLGNEKLFFGSGTQLSVL.

The V call is TRBV27, the J call TRBJ1-5; 11 nucleotides match TRBD1. CDR3 length: 15 amino acids. The V gene end was trimmed by 2 bases and the J gene end by 6 bases; junction bases not matched to a gene: 3. Per germline, CDR1 MNHEY and CDR2 SMNVEV (reference sequence). The CDR3 DNA sequence: TGTGCCAGCAGTTTAGGGACAGGGGGTATTCAGCCCCAGCATTTT. It specifies CASSLGTGGIQPQHF.

This clone was detected only once. The V call is TRBV2, the J call TRBJ1-2; D remains unclear. Trimming removed 0 bases from V and 6 bases from J, with 8 bases in between. The CDR3 is 13 amino acids. Germline V lookup: CDR1 SNHLY, CDR2 FYNNEI. The CDR3, as DNA: TGTGCCAGCAGTGAAGCGCAGGTACATGGCTACACCTTC. Translating it yields CASSEAQVHGYTF.

V is TRBV11-2 and J is TRBJ2-7; 9 nucleotides match TRBD2. The CDR3 spans 16 residues. V trimming: 5 bases; J trimming: 4 bases; junction bases outside the gene matches: 12. CDR1 and CDR2 from the germline V gene are SGHAT and FQNNGV. The CDR3 DNA sequence: TGTGCCAGCAGCCAGCGGGGAGCGGGAGGTTCGTACGAGCAGTACTTC. Translated: CASSQRGAGGSYEQYF.

This rearrangement joins TRBV19 to TRBJ2-3; 12 bases are a match to TRBD2. The trim removed 2 bases at V and 3 bases at J, leaving 3 bases unmatched. Germline lookup yields CDR1 LNHDA and CDR2 SQIVND (reference sequence). CDR3 length: 16 amino acids. The CDR3 sequence is CASSILAGGQTDTQYF. CDR3 DNA sequence: TGTGCCAGTAGTATACTAGCGGGGGGGCAGACAGATACGCAGTATTTT.

The genes are TRBV27 and TRBJ2-7; the D gene is possibly TRBD2 (7 bases). The germline V gene encodes CDR1 MNHEY and CDR2 SMNVEV (reference sequence). The V and J ends lost 10 bases and 7 bases respectively, with 17 bases between them. The CDR3 contains 12 residues. This CDR3 is CATQGRAGEQYF. The CDR3 region has the DNA TGTGCCACCCAGGGGAGGGCTGGTGAGCAGTACTTC.

This clone appeared a single time. The chain employs TRBV7-9 and TRBJ1-4; D not certain. The V gene's germline CDR1 is SEHNR and CDR2 FQNEAQ (reference sequence). The germline V and J ends were trimmed by 5 bases and 8 bases, with 21 bases remaining between them. The CDR3 spans 16 residues. CDR3 in amino acids: CASSLEYDKFEEKLFF. The DNA for the CDR3 is TGTGCCAGCAGCCTCGAATATGACAAATTCGAGGAAAAACTGTTTTTT.

The CDR3 region has the DNA TGTGCCTGGAACTTTGGGCAAACAACTAATGAAAAACTGTTTTTT. It encodes CAWNFGQTTNEKLFF. This chain connects TRBV30 to TRBJ1-4; no clear D gene. The CDR3 has 15 residues. CDR1 and CDR2 (germline): GTSNPN, SVGIG (reference sequence). The germline V and J ends were trimmed by 4 bases and 0 bases, with 12 bases remaining between them.

The gene calls are TRBV2 and TRBJ2-5; D remains ambiguous. Between the trimmed V and J ends, which lost 6 bases and 3 bases, there was a span of 5 bases. The CDR3 loop spans 11 amino acids. CDR1 and CDR2 from the germline V gene are SNHLY and FYNNEI. The chain's CDR3 is CASSPKETQYF. The CDR3 DNA reads as TGTGCCAGCAGCCCTAAAGAGACCCAGTACTTC. Drawing the rest from reference TRBV2 and TRBJ2-5, the complete variable domain is EPEVTQTPSHQVTQMGQEVILRCVPISNHLYFYWYRQILGQKVEFLVSFYNNEISEKSEIFDDQFSVERPDGSNFTLKIRSTKLEDSAMYFCASSPKETQYFGPGTRLLVL.

The rearrangement uses TRBV28 and TRBJ2-1; 9 bases agree with TRBD1. Per germline, CDR1 MDHEN and CDR2 SYDVKM. The trim removed 4 bases at V and 4 bases at J, leaving 5 bases unmatched. This CDR3 contains 15 residues. CDR3 sequence reads: CASSSTGQGYNEQFF. CDR3 nucleotide sequence: TGTGCCAGCAGTTCAACGGGACAGGGTTACAATGAGCAGTTCTTC. The full variable domain, completed using reference TRBV28 and TRBJ2-1, is DVKVTQSSRYLVKRTGEKVFLECVQDMDHENMFWYRQDPGLGLRLIYFSYDVKMKEKGDIPEGYSVSREKKERFSLILESASTNQTSMYLCASSSTGQGYNEQFFGPGTRLTVL.

V gene TRBV7-3 combines with J gene TRBJ1-2; 9 nucleotides agree with TRBD1. CDR3 length: 15 residues. Germline V lookup: CDR1 SGHTA, CDR2 FQGTGA. Trimming took 1 base from V and 7 from J; bases not matched to a gene: 7. CDR3 sequence: CASSLRGQGSGGYTF. As DNA, the CDR3 is TGTGCCAGCAGCTTAAGGGGACAGGGATCCGGTGGCTACACCTTC.

The chain recombines TRBV6-1 with TRBJ1-5; D remains unclear. The germline gives CDR1 MNHNS, CDR2 SASEGT. With 2 bases removed from V and 3 bases from J, the gap between germline ends came to 14 bases. CDR3 size: 16 residues. In nucleotides, the CDR3 is TGTGCCAGCAGTGAAATGGGCCAGTCAAACAATCAGCCCCAGCATTTT. Its translation: CASSEMGQSNNQPQHF.

This chain links TRBV5-4 with TRBJ1-6, with TRBD1 matching 9 bases. With V trimmed by 4 bases and J by 7 bases, 6 bases remained unmatched. The germline V gene encodes CDR1 SGHNT and CDR2 YYREEE (reference sequence). This CDR3 is built from 15 residues. The CDR3: CASSGTGSGNSPLHF. CDR3 coding DNA: TGTGCCAGCAGCGGGACAGGGTCAGGGAATTCACCCCTCCACTTT.

This chain connects TRBV29-1 to TRBJ1-2; D might be TRBD1 (5 bases). Germline lookup yields CDR1 SQVTM and CDR2 ANQGSEA. V lost 3 bases, J lost 4 bases, and 12 bases lay in between. This CDR3 is built from 13 residues. CDR3 sequence: CSVEGPGTYGYTF. The CDR3 bases are TGCAGCGTTGAGGGGCCAGGGACCTATGGCTACACCTTC.

V is TRBV7-9 and J is TRBJ1-2; the D is unclear. V gave up 4 bases and J gave up 6 bases, with 21 bases separating them. The CDR3 runs to 16 residues. CDR1 SEHNR and CDR2 FQNEAQ come from the germline V gene (reference sequence). The CDR3 region has the DNA TGTGCCAGCAGCTCAGTGCCTGAGACCGCCCCCCATGGCTACACCTTC. Amino acid sequence: CASSSVPETAPHGYTF.

The genes are TRBV5-1 and TRBJ1-1, with TRBD1 matching 8 bases. This CDR3 is 14 amino acids long. Germline trimming cut 4 bases from V and 2 bases from J; bases unmatched to any gene: 4. Germline loops: CDR1 SGHRS, CDR2 YFSETQ. This chain's CDR3 is CASSTTGANTEAFF. The CDR3 DNA is TGCGCCAGCAGCACGACAGGGGCCAACACTGAAGCTTTCTTT.

The CDR3 DNA reads TGTGCCAGCAGCGTAGGAGGTGGGCAAGAGACCCAGTACTTC. Residues: CASSVGGGQETQYF. This chain connects TRBV9 to TRBJ2-5; D gene uncertain. The CDR3 runs to 14 residues. The V end lost 0 bases, the J end lost 2 bases, and 8 bases lay between the germline ends. In germline, CDR1 is SGDLS, CDR2 YYNGEE.

DNA for the CDR3: TGTGCCAGCAGCAGGGTGAATCAGCCCCAGCATTTT. This sequence encodes CASSRVNQPQHF. The J gene is TRBJ1-5, the V gene TRBV7-2; D call uncertain. CDR3 length equals 12 residues. Germline V CDR1 and CDR2: SGHTA, FQGNSA. Trimming took 5 bases from V and 4 from J, leaving 6 bases between them.

The chain uses TRBV5-1 and TRBJ2-5, with D unresolved. V was pared by 4 bases and J by 1 base, with 8 bases between. The CDR3 is made up of 13 amino acids. CDR1 is SGHRS and CDR2 is YFSETQ in the germline V gene. Written as DNA, the CDR3 is TGCGCCAGCAGCCACAAGCTCCAAGAGACCCAGTACTTC. Encoded protein: CASSHKLQETQYF.

The rearrangement joins TRBV27 to TRBJ2-7; 7 nucleotides line up with TRBD1. The V segment lost 6 bases and the J segment 6 bases; nucleotides outside the gene matches: 11. The germline gives CDR1 MNHEY, CDR2 SMNVEV (reference sequence). CDR3 length: 14 amino acids. The CDR3 spells CASSVRDRDREQYF. CDR3 nucleotide sequence: TGTGCCAGCAGCGTACGAGACAGGGATCGCGAGCAGTACTTC.

The chain combines TRBV19 with TRBJ2-5; possibly TRBD2 for D (6 bases). Trimming pared 5 bases from V and 1 base from J, leaving 14 bases between. CDR1 is LNHDA and CDR2 is SQIVND in the germline V gene (reference sequence). There are 15 residues in the CDR3. CDR3 DNA: TGTGCCAGTAGTCGGGGGATTTCCCCCCAAGAGACCCAGTACTTC. Translating it yields CASSRGISPQETQYF.

V is TRBV7-2 and J is TRBJ2-1, with TRBD1 matching 8 bases. The CDR3 extends over 15 amino acids. J lost 6 bases, V lost 1 base, and 5 bases had no gene match. The germline CDR1 and CDR2 sequences are SGHTA and FQGNSA. The CDR3 loop reads CASSLGQGAANEQFF. Written as DNA, the CDR3 is TGTGCCAGCAGCTTAGGTCAGGGGGCGGCCAATGAGCAGTTCTTC. Combining the CDR3 with reference TRBV7-2 and TRBJ2-1 gives the whole variable domain GAGVSQSPSNKVTEKGKDVELRCDPISGHTALYWYRQSLGQGLEFLIYFQGNSAPDKSGLPSDRFSAERTGGSVSTLTIQRTQQEDSAVYLCASSLGQGAANEQFFGPGTRLTVL.